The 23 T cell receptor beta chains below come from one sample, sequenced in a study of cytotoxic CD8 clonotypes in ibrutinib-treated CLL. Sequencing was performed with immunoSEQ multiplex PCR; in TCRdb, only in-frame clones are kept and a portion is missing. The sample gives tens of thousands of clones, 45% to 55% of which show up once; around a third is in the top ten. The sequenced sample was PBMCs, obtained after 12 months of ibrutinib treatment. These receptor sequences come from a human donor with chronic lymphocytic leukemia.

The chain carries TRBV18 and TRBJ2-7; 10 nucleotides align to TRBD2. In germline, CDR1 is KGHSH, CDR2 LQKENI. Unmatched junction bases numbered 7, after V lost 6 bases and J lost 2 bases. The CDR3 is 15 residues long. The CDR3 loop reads CASSQGTSAAYEQYF. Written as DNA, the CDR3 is TGTGCCAGCTCGCAAGGGACTAGCGCTGCCTACGAGCAGTACTTC.

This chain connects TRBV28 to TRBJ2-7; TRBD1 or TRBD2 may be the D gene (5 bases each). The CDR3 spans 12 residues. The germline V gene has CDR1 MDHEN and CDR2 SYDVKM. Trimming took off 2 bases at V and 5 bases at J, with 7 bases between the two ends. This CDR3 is CASSLKGHEQYF. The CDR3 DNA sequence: TGTGCCAGCAGTTTAAAGGGACACGAGCAGTACTTC.

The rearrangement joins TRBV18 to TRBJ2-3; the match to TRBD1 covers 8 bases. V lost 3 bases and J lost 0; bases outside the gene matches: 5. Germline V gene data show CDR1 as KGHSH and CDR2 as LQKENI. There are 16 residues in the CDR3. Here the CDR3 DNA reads TGTGCCAGCTCACCCCGACAGGGGCCAAGCACAGATACGCAGTATTTT. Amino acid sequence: CASSPRQGPSTDTQYF.

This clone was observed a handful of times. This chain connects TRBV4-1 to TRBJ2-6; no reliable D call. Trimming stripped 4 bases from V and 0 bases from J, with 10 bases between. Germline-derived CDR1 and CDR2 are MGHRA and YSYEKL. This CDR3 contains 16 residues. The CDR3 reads CASSPHTRSGANVLTF. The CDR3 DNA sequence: TGCGCCAGCAGCCCGCACACGCGCTCTGGGGCCAACGTCCTGACTTTC.

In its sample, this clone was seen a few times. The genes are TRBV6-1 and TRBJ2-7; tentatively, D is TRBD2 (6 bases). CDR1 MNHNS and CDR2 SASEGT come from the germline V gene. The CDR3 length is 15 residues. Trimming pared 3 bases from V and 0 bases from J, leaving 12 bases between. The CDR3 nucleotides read TGTGCCAGCAGTGAGGGACTGATTCCCTCCTACGAGCAGTACTTC. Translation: CASSEGLIPSYEQYF.

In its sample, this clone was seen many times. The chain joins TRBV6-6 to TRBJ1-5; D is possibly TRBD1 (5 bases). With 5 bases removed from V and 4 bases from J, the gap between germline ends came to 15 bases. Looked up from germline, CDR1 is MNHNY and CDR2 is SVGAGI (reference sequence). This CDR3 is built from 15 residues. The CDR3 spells CASSTDRDGNQPQHF. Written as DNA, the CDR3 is TGTGCCAGCAGTACCGACCGGGACGGAAATCAGCCCCAGCATTTT.

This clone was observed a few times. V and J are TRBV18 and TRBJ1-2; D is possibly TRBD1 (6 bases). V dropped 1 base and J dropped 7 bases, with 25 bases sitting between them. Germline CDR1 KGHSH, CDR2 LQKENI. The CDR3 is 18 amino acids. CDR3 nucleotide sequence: TGTGCCAGCTCACCACAAGCGAACAGGGCCCGAGGCGGGGGTGGCTACACCTTC. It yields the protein CASSPQANRARGGGGYTF.

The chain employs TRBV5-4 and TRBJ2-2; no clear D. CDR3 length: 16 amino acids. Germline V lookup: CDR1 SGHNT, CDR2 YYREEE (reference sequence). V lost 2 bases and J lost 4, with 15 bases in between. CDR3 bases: TGTGCCAGCAGCTTAGATCCGGATAGGTCCACCGGGGAGCTGTTTTTT. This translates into CASSLDPDRSTGELFF.

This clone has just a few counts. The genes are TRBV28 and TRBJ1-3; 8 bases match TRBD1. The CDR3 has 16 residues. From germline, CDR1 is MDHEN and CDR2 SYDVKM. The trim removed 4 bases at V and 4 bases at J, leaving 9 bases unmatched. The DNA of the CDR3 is TGTGCCAGCAGTTCGGGGACAGGCAGTTGGGGAAACACCATATATTTT. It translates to CASSSGTGSWGNTIYF.

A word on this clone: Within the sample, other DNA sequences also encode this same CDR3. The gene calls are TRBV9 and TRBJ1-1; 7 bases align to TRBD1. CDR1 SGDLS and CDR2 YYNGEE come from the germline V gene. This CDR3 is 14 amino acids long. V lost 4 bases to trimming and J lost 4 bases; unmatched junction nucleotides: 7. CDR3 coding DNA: TGTGCCAGCAGCCCTTACAGGGGAAGCACTGAAGCTTTCTTT. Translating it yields CASSPYRGSTEAFF.

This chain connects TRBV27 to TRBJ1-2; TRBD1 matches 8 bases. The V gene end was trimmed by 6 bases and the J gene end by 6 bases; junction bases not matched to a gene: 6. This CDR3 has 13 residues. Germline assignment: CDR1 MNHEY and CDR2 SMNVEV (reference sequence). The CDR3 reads CASSKGTGNGYTF. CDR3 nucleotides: TGTGCCAGCAGCAAAGGGACAGGTAATGGCTACACCTTC.

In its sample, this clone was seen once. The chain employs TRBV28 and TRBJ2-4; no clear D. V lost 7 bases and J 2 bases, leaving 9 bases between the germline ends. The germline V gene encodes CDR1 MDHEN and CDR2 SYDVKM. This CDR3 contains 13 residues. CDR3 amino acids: CASKVQTKNIQYF. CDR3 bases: TGTGCCAGCAAGGTGCAGACCAAAAACATTCAGTACTTC.

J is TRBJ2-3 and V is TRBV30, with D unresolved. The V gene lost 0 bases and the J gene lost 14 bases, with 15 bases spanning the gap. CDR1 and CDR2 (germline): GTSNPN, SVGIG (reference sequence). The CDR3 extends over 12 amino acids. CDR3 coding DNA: TGTGCCTGGAGTGTACAAGCCCCCCGCTTGTATTTT. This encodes CAWSVQAPRLYF. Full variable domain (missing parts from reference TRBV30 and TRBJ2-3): SQTIHQWPATLVQPVGSPLSLECTVEGTSNPNLYWYRQAAGRGLQLLFYSVGIGQISSEVPQNLSASRPQDRQFILSSKKLLLSDSGFYLCAWSVQAPRLYFGPGTRLTVL.

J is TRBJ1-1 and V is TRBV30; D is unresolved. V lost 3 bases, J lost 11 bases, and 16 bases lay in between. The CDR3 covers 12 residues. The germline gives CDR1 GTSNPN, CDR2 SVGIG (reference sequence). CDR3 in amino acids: CAWSGPKKMAFF. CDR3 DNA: TGTGCCTGGAGCGGACCTAAAAAAATGGCTTTCTTT.

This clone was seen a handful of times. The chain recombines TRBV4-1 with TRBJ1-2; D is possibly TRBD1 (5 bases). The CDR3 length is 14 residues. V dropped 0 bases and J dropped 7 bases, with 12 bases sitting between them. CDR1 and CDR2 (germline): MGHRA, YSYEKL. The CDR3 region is CASSQERDRRGYTF. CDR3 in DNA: TGCGCCAGCAGCCAAGAAAGGGACCGCCGTGGCTACACCTTC.

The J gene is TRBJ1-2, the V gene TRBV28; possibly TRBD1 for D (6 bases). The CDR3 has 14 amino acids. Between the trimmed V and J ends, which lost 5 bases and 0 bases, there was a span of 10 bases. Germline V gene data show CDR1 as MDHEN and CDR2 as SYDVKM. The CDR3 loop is CASSQGPANYGYTF. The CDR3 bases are TGTGCCAGCAGTCAGGGGCCAGCTAACTATGGCTACACCTTC.

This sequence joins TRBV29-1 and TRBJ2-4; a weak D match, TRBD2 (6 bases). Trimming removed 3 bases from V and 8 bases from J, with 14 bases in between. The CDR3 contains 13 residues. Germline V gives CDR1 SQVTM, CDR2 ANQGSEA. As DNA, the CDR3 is TGCAGCGTTGAGGAGGGGAAATTGGACATTCAGTACTTC. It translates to CSVEEGKLDIQYF. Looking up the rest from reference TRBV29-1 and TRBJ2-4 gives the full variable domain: SAVISQKPSRDICQRGTSLTIQCQVDSQVTMMFWYRQQPGQSLTLIATANQGSEATYESGFVIDKFPISRPNLTFSTLTVSNMSPEDSSIYLCSVEEGKLDIQYFGAGTRLSVL.

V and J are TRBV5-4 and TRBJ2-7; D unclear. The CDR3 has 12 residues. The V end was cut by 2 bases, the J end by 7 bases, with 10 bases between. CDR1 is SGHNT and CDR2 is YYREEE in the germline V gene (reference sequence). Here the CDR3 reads CASSLTMGEQYF. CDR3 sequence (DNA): TGTGCCAGCAGCTTAACCATGGGGGAGCAGTACTTC.

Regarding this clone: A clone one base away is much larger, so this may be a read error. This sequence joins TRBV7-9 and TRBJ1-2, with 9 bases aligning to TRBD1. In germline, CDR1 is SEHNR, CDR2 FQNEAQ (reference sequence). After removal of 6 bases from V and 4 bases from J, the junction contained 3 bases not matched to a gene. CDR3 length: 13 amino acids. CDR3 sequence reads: CASRPQGAYGYTF. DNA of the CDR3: TGTGCCAGCAGGCCACAGGGGGCCTATGGCTACACCTTC. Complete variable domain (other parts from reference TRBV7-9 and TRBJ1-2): DTGVSQNPRHKITKRGQNVTFRCDPISEHNRLYWYRQTLGQGPEFLTYFQNEAQLEKSRLLSDRFSAERPKGSFSTLEIQRTEQGDSAMYLCASRPQGAYGYTFGSGTRLTVV.

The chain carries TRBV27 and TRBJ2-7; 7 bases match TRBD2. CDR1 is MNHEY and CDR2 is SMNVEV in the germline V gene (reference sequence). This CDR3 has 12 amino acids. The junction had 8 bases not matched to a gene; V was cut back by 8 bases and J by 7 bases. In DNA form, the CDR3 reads TGTGCCAGCCGGGACTACACACTTGAGCAGTACTTC. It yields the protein CASRDYTLEQYF.

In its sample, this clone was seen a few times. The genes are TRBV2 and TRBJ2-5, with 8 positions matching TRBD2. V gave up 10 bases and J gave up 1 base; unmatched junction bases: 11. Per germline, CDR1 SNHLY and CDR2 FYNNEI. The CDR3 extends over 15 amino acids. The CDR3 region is CATRQAGVAQETQYF. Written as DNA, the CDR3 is TGTGCCACCCGCCAAGCGGGAGTCGCCCAAGAGACCCAGTACTTC. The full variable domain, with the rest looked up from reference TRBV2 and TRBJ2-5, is EPEVTQTPSHQVTQMGQEVILRCVPISNHLYFYWYRQILGQKVEFLVSFYNNEISEKSEIFDDQFSVERPDGSNFTLKIRSTKLEDSAMYFCATRQAGVAQETQYFGPGTRLLVL.

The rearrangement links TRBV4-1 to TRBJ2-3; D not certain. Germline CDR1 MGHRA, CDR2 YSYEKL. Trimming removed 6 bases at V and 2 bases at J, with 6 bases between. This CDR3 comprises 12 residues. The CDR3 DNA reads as TGCGCCAGCAGGCAGGACACAGATACGCAGTATTTT. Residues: CASRQDTDTQYF.

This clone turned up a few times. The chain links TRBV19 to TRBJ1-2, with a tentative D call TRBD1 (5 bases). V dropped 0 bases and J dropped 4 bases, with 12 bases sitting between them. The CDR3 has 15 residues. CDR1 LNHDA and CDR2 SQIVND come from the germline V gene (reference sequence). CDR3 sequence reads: CASSIDGTASYGYTF. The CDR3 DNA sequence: TGTGCCAGTAGTATAGACGGGACTGCTTCCTATGGCTACACCTTC.